A single sample is the source of the 23 T cell receptor beta chains below, sequenced in a study of T cell repertoires in cytomegalovirus infection. TCRdb fed the reads into MiXCR, producing one record per CDR3 protein. This table has 200,000 to 300,000 distinct CDR3 sequences, around 8.7% appearing once. The specimen was PBMCs. These TCRs come from a human donor in good health (CMV status not recorded). Some clones in this sample may be carry-over from other donors' samples.

J is TRBJ2-2 and V is TRBV6-2 or TRBV6-3; 7 positions match TRBD1. In germline, CDR1 is MNHEY, CDR2 SVGEGT. Losses at the gene ends were 9 bases for V and 0 bases for J; bases not matched to a gene: 4. This CDR3 has 14 amino acids. The CDR3 DNA is TGTGCCAGTTACACAGGGGCGAACACCGGGGAGCTGTTTTTT. Its protein is CASYTGANTGELFF.

This clonotype was observed many times. The chain combines TRBV4-2 with TRBJ1-2, with D hard to call. This CDR3 spans 16 amino acids. V gave up 0 bases and J gave up 3 bases, with 14 bases separating them. CDR1 LGHNA and CDR2 YNFKEQ come from the germline V gene. Here the CDR3 reads CASSQDGSLMYYGYTF. CDR3 bases: TGTGCCAGCAGCCAAGATGGCAGTCTGATGTACTATGGCTACACCTTC.

This clonotype was observed at least ten times. The chain uses TRBV12-3 or TRBV12-4 and TRBJ2-7; 12 nucleotides line up with TRBD2. The V gene end was trimmed by 5 bases and the J gene end by 4 bases; junction bases not matched to a gene: 6. The CDR3 consists of 15 residues. The CDR3: CASSKPGLAGYEQYF. CDR3 bases: TGTGCCAGCAGTAAACCGGGACTAGCGGGTTACGAGCAGTACTTC.

This clonotype was seen many times. J is TRBJ1-1 and V is TRBV7-8; 8 nucleotides line up with TRBD1. The CDR3 runs to 20 residues. Looked up from germline, CDR1 is SGHVS and CDR2 is FQNEAQ. Losses at the gene ends were 0 bases for V and 1 base for J; bases not matched to a gene: 16. The CDR3 DNA follows: TGTGCCAGCAGCTTAGCGCCCTGGACAGGGCGAATATCCCCGAACACTGAAGCTTTCTTT. The encoded protein is CASSLAPWTGRISPNTEAFF.

CDR3 region: CASSSLPAADNEQFF. CDR3 DNA: TGCGCCAGCAGCTCCCTCCCGGCAGCTGACAATGAGCAGTTCTTC. The gene calls are TRBV5-1 and TRBJ2-1; no firm D call. Germline V lookup: CDR1 SGHRS, CDR2 YFSETQ. The CDR3 totals 15 residues. The V gene lost 3 bases and the J gene lost 5 bases, with 15 bases spanning the gap.

As for this clonotype: This may be a read error: a much more frequent sequence differs by one nucleotide. The chain links TRBV20-1 to TRBJ1-3; D is unclear. V lost 3 bases to trimming and J lost 1 base, with 10 bases between them. CDR1 and CDR2 from the germline V gene are DFQATT and SNEGSKA (reference sequence). The CDR3 runs 14 residues. As DNA, the CDR3 is TGCAGTGCTAGTATGGGTAAATCTGGAAACACCATATATTTT. Amino acid sequence: CSASMGKSGNTIYF.

This clonotype has a count of ten or more. The J gene is TRBJ1-2, the V gene TRBV7-2; D is uncertain. Germline V gives CDR1 SGHTA, CDR2 FQGNSA. This CDR3 comprises 14 residues. The ends were cut back, 2 bases at V and 1 base at J, with 8 bases in the middle. The CDR3 loop reads CASSLSGSNYGYTF. CDR3 coding DNA: TGTGCCAGCAGCTTATCCGGGAGTAACTATGGCTACACCTTC.

Ten or more counts support this clonotype. This chain joins TRBV20-1 and TRBJ2-5; D gene unclear. This CDR3 spans 13 amino acids. The germline gives CDR1 DFQATT, CDR2 SNEGSKA (reference sequence). V lost 6 bases to trimming and J lost 5 bases, with 16 bases between them. This chain's CDR3 is CSATGPLGETQYF. The CDR3 DNA reads TGCAGTGCAACCGGACCTTTGGGGGAGACCCAGTACTTC.

This clonotype was found a few times. The CDR3 DNA follows: TGCAGCGTTACGCCCGGAACAGGCAGCTCCTACGAGCAGTACTTC. It translates to CSVTPGTGSSYEQYF. The V gene is TRBV29-1, the J gene TRBJ2-7; D possibly corresponds to TRBD1 (5 bases). Looked up from germline, CDR1 is SQVTM and CDR2 is ANQGSEA. The CDR3 loop spans 15 amino acids. The germline V and J ends were trimmed by 5 bases and 0 bases, with 17 bases remaining between them.

This clonotype was counted at least ten times. Here the CDR3 DNA reads TGTGCCAGCAGTGATAGGGGAACGAATGAAAAACTGTTTTTT. It codes for CASSDRGTNEKLFF. The chain has TRBV2 and TRBJ1-4, with a possible D match to TRBD1 (5 bases). From germline, CDR1 is SNHLY and CDR2 FYNNEI. The V gene lost 3 bases and the J gene lost 5 bases, with 10 bases spanning the gap. This CDR3 has 14 residues. Based on the CDR3 plus reference TRBV2 and TRBJ1-4, the full variable domain is EPEVTQTPSHQVTQMGQEVILRCVPISNHLYFYWYRQILGQKVEFLVSFYNNEISEKSEIFDDQFSVERPDGSNFTLKIRSTKLEDSAMYFCASSDRGTNEKLFFGSGTQLSVL.

This clonotype was observed at least ten times. This chain links TRBV12-3 or TRBV12-4 with TRBJ1-1; TRBD1 agrees at 10 bases. The CDR3 spans 15 residues. V was pared by 5 bases and J by 3 bases, with 6 bases of the junction left unmatched. CDR3 residues: CASSGRTGGDTEAFF. The CDR3 region has the DNA TGTGCCAGCAGTGGGCGGACAGGGGGGGACACTGAAGCTTTCTTT.

The gene calls are TRBV28 and TRBJ1-5; no definite D call. The CDR3 consists of 17 residues. In germline, CDR1 is MDHEN, CDR2 SYDVKM. V was pared by 6 bases and J by 2 bases, with 20 bases between. The DNA for the CDR3 is TGTGCCAGCAGCCCCTTATGGGCAGCCTTGGGCAATCAGCCCCAGCATTTT. Translated: CASSPLWAALGNQPQHF.

This clonotype was detected ten times or more. V is TRBV7-2 and J is TRBJ2-4; 7 nucleotides agree with TRBD2. Germline V gene data show CDR1 as SGHTA and CDR2 as FQGNSA. V lost 5 bases and J lost 8; bases outside the gene matches: 9. The CDR3 is made up of 14 amino acids. CDR3 DNA: TGTGCCAGCAGCCCCCGTCGGACTAGTTACATTCAGTACTTC. Its protein is CASSPRRTSYIQYF.

This clonotype was observed at least ten times. V and J are TRBV7-9 and TRBJ1-3; no reliable D call. The germline gives CDR1 SEHNR, CDR2 FQNEAQ (reference sequence). Trimming removed 1 base from V and 2 bases from J, with 6 bases in between. The CDR3 extends over 14 amino acids. The CDR3 loop reads CASSLDSAGNTIYF. The CDR3 DNA is TGTGCCAGCAGCTTAGACTCTGCTGGAAACACCATATATTTT.

This clonotype was found once. CDR3 amino acids: CATSREQGRTEAFF. CDR3 sequence (DNA): TGTGCCACCAGCAGAGAACAAGGGAGAACTGAAGCTTTCTTT. This sequence joins TRBV15 and TRBJ1-1; D is unclear. The CDR3 has 14 residues. V was cut by 0 bases and J by 5 bases, with 10 bases left in between. CDR1 LNHNV and CDR2 YYDKDF come from the germline V gene (reference sequence).

The genes are TRBV29-1 and TRBJ1-4, with D possibly matching TRBD1 (6 bases). The length of the CDR3 is 18 residues. CDR1 SQVTM and CDR2 ANQGSEA come from the germline V gene. CDR3 DNA sequence: TGCAACCGTTGGTGGAGAATGCGGGGGGCAGATGAGAATGAAAAACTGTTTTTT. Translating gives CNRWWRMRGADENEKLFF.

This clonotype was counted many times. The rearrangement uses TRBV20-1 and TRBJ2-3; D perhaps matches TRBD2 (6 bases). CDR1 and CDR2 from the germline V gene are DFQATT and SNEGSKA (reference sequence). The V gene lost 1 base and the J gene lost 0 bases, with 14 bases spanning the gap. The CDR3 is made up of 16 amino acids. The CDR3 DNA sequence: TGCAGTGCTAGAGCGCTAGCGTCCCCTAGCACAGATACGCAGTATTTT. It codes for CSARALASPSTDTQYF.

This clonotype was detected many times. This chain uses TRBV7-2 with TRBJ2-3; tentative D call: TRBD1 (5 bases). V lost 0 bases, J lost 0 bases, and 7 bases lay in between. The CDR3 totals 15 residues. Germline V gene data show CDR1 as SGHTA and CDR2 as FQGNSA. CDR3 loop: CASSLAPGSTDTQYF. Here the CDR3 DNA reads TGTGCCAGCAGCTTAGCGCCAGGGAGCACAGATACGCAGTATTTT.

The chain carries TRBV6-1 and TRBJ1-2; TRBD1 aligns across 7 bases. V lost 6 bases and J lost 4; bases outside the gene matches: 14. The germline CDR1 and CDR2 sequences are MNHNS and SASEGT. The CDR3 covers 16 residues. CDR3 residues: CASRGTVVLIGYGYTF. The CDR3 bases are TGTGCCAGCAGGGGGACAGTGGTCCTAATCGGCTATGGCTACACCTTC.

In its sample, this clonotype was seen a few times. The chain carries TRBV11-1 and TRBJ2-1, with TRBD1 identical over 11 bases. V was clipped by 5 bases and J by 6 bases; unmatched bases: 9. This CDR3 has 16 amino acids. Germline CDR1 and CDR2: SGHAT and FQDESV (reference sequence). The CDR3 DNA sequence: TGTGCCAGCAGCCAATACCGGGACAGGGGGACCAATGAGCAGTTCTTC. Protein sequence: CASSQYRDRGTNEQFF. The full variable domain, with the rest looked up from reference TRBV11-1 and TRBJ2-1, is EAEVAQSPRYKITEKSQAVAFWCDPISGHATLYWYRQILGQGPELLVQFQDESVVDDSQLPKDRFSAERLKGVDSTLKIQPAELGDSAMYLCASSQYRDRGTNEQFFGPGTRLTVL.

This clonotype was found a few times. The chain joins TRBV20-1 to TRBJ1-4; TRBD1 might be the D (5 bases). Germline CDR1 is DFQATT and CDR2 is SNEGSKA (reference sequence). Deletions cut 1 base from V and 4 bases from J, with 10 bases between. The CDR3 loop spans 14 amino acids. In DNA, the CDR3 is TGCAGTGCTAGAGGGGTCGACAGTAATGAAAAACTGTTTTTT. Translating it yields CSARGVDSNEKLFF.

There are many counts of this clonotype. The chain links TRBV10-1 to TRBJ1-2; no definite D call. V was shortened by 0 bases and J by 0 bases, with 8 bases between the two germline ends. CDR1 and CDR2 (germline): WNHNN, SYGVQD (reference sequence). The length of the CDR3 is 15 residues. The CDR3 is CASSESRSANYGYTF. The CDR3, as DNA: TGCGCCAGCAGTGAGTCGAGGTCCGCTAACTATGGCTACACCTTC.

V and J are TRBV5-1 and TRBJ1-1; D is unresolved. V was trimmed by 4 bases and J by 8 bases, leaving 9 bases between them. This CDR3 contains 11 residues. From germline, CDR1 is SGHRS and CDR2 YFSETQ. CDR3: CASSTPGEAFF. The CDR3 DNA is TGCGCCAGCAGCACCCCGGGGGAAGCTTTCTTT.